These 13 T cell receptor beta chains originate from one sample sequenced in a study of identical twins. TCRdb passed the 5' RACE reads through MiXCR, listing each CDR3 protein once. Of around 1.7 million distinct CDR3 sequences in the sample, 32% were seen once. Sequences were obtained from cord blood. Every receptor here comes from a newborn girl in good health.

The V gene is TRBV2, the J gene TRBJ2-2; D is undetermined. Germline CDR1 SNHLY, CDR2 FYNNEI. This CDR3 region has 14 residues. Trimming shortened V by 3 bases and J by 1 base, and 6 bases separated the two germline ends. CDR3 sequence: CASSEFKNTGELFF. CDR3 DNA sequence: TGTGCCAGCAGTGAGTTTAAGAACACCGGGGAGCTGTTTTTT.

Points on this clonotype: At one end the junction does not follow the germline gene, possibly because of a read error. The CDR3 spells CVSSFVGQANNSPLHF. The CDR3 region has the DNA TGTGTCAGCAGCTTCGTAGGACAGGCCAATAATTCACCCCTCCACTTT. The rearrangement links TRBV13 to TRBJ1-6; 7 bases are a match to TRBD1. Per the germline V gene, CDR1 is PRHDT and CDR2 is FYEKMQ (reference sequence). This CDR3 has 16 amino acids.

This clonotype was detected only a few times. The CDR3 loop reads CASSLWTGGLPRSGANVLTF. The DNA for the CDR3 is TGTGCCAGCAGTCTTTGGACAGGGGGTCTACCCCGCTCTGGGGCCAACGTCCTGACTTTC. The chain couples TRBV12-3 or TRBV12-4 to TRBJ2-6; 10 bases line up with TRBD1. V was pared by 5 bases and J by 0 bases, with 13 bases of the junction left unmatched. This CDR3 is 20 amino acids long.

J is TRBJ2-7 and V is TRBV11-2, with a possible D match to TRBD2 (5 bases). The CDR3 runs to 13 residues. CDR1 SGHAT and CDR2 FQNNGV come from the germline V gene. Trimming cost V 6 bases and J 10 bases, with 19 bases left between them. For the CDR3, the DNA is TGTGCCAGCAGAGGCCTAGCCGAGGAGGCCCAGTACTTC. It encodes CASRGLAEEAQYF.

This clonotype has more than one count but fewer than ten. At one of its ends the junction is not consistent with the germline gene, which may arise from a read error. The rearrangement links TRBV12-3 or TRBV12-4 to TRBJ2-1, with a weak D call TRBD2 (6 bases). This CDR3 has 15 amino acids. DNA for the CDR3: TGTGCCAGCAGTCTACTAGCACGATCCTACAATGGGCAGTTCTTC. It codes for CASSLLARSYNGQFF.

This clonotype turned up a few times. At one boundary the junction diverges from the germline segment, which might be a read error. The chain couples TRBV4-1 to TRBJ2-1; D not resolved. The CDR3 contains 15 residues. Germline V gene lookup returns CDR1 MGHRA and CDR2 YSYEKL. Here the CDR3 DNA reads TGCGCCGGCAGCCAAGTGATGGGTAACCCAAATGAGCAGTTCTTC. It translates to CAGSQVMGNPNEQFF.

This clonotype was detected only a few times. The V and J genes are TRBV5-1 and TRBJ1-2; weak D call: TRBD1 (6 bases). CDR1 is SGHRS and CDR2 is YFSETQ in the germline V gene. The CDR3 sequence is 15 residues long. Trimming pared 5 bases from V and 4 bases from J, leaving 18 bases between. DNA of the CDR3: TGCGCCAGCAGGATTGACAGGACCCACCTCTATGGCTACACCTTC. Amino acid sequence: CASRIDRTHLYGYTF.

This clonotype was seen a few times. The gene calls are TRBV3-1 and TRBJ1-2, with a possible D match to TRBD1 (6 bases). This CDR3 region has 15 residues. Germline V lookup: CDR1 LGHDT, CDR2 YNNKEL (reference sequence). Trimming pared 1 base from V and 8 bases from J, leaving 17 bases between. CDR3: CASSQVPGASGGYTF. The CDR3 nucleotides read TGTGCCAGCAGCCAAGTCCCGGGGGCGAGTGGCGGCTACACCTTC.

The V call is TRBV5-1, the J call TRBJ1-1, with 7 nucleotides matching TRBD1. The germline V gene has CDR1 SGHRS and CDR2 YFSETQ. V shed 0 bases and J 1 base; nucleotides not matched to a gene: 3. CDR3 size: 15 residues. In DNA form, the CDR3 reads TGCGCCAGCAGCTTGGGTAACAGGGGGAACACTGAAGCTTTCTTT. This gives the protein CASSLGNRGNTEAFF.

The chain employs TRBV3-1 and TRBJ2-7; no definite D call. Germline CDR1 is LGHDT and CDR2 is YNNKEL (reference sequence). Trimming shortened V by 1 base and J by 8 bases, and 15 bases separated the two germline ends. The CDR3 has 14 residues. This CDR3 is CASSQGMVQPQQYF. The CDR3 DNA reads TGTGCCAGCAGCCAAGGAATGGTCCAGCCGCAGCAGTACTTC.

This clonotype has just a few counts. Here the CDR3 reads CAAAGPTRFEQYF. The CDR3 nucleotides read TGTGCCGCCGCGGGTCCGACTAGGTTCGAGCAGTACTTC. The chain employs TRBV27 and TRBJ2-7; tentative D call: TRBD2 (6 bases). The germline V and J ends were trimmed by 11 bases and 6 bases, with 20 bases remaining between them. Germline loops: CDR1 MNHEY, CDR2 SMNVEV (reference sequence). The CDR3 consists of 13 residues.

This chain connects TRBV11-1 to TRBJ2-4, with 7 bases matching TRBD1. J was trimmed by 6 bases and V by 5 bases; bases with no gene match: 7. This CDR3 contains 14 residues. Germline-derived CDR1 and CDR2 are SGHAT and FQDESV (reference sequence). CDR3 in amino acids: CASSHRDSLNIQYF. In nucleotides, the CDR3 is TGTGCCAGCAGCCACCGGGACAGCCTAAACATTCAGTACTTC.

This chain connects TRBV28 to TRBJ1-6, with D perhaps TRBD1 (6 bases). The CDR3 spans 14 residues. Trimming took 5 bases from V and 4 from J, leaving 9 bases between them. The germline V gene encodes CDR1 MDHEN and CDR2 SYDVKM. The CDR3 sequence: CASSRTDYNSPLHF. The CDR3 DNA sequence: TGTGCCAGCAGTAGGACAGATTATAATTCACCCCTCCACTTT.